Listed below are T cell receptor beta chains from one sample, sequenced in a study of blood T cell repertoires in COVID-19. TCRdb keeps only in-frame clones here, not all; method: immunoSEQ multiplex PCR. The sample holds approximately 220,000 clones; nearly 90% are singletons and the top ten take approximately 15%. Sequenced input: PBMCs or T cells enriched from blood (not recorded which). The receptor source for this set is a man aged 25 to 45 who had been exposed to COVID-19. Each CDR3 is given with its conserved first and last residue. D genes are given only for firm matches. Some rows mark clone size as missing; the rest say once, few, many or name a class of expanded clone.

J,size,V,D,DNA,CDR3
TRBJ1-1,NA,TRBV6-5,NA,TGTGCCAGCAGTCCTCAGGGGTGGAACACTGAAGCTTTCTTT,CASSPQGWNTEAFF
TRBJ2-7,few,TRBV5-1,NA,TGCGCCAGCAGCTTGGCCGCAGGGGCCTACGAGCAGTACTTC,CASSLAAGAYEQYF
TRBJ2-3,NA,TRBV10-2,TRBD2,TGCGCCAGCTATAGCGGGGGGGCCACAGATACGCAGTATTTT,CASYSGGATDTQYF
TRBJ2-3,NA,TRBV19,TRBD1,TGTGCCAGTAATCAATTAGACAGGGGTTCAACAGATACGCAGTATTTT,CASNQLDRGSTDTQYF
TRBJ2-4,once,TRBV3-1/TRBV3-2,TRBD2,TGTGCCAGCAGCCAACCCCGGACTAGCGGTCAGTACTTC,CASSQPRTSGQYF
TRBJ1-5,NA,TRBV6-5,NA,TGTGCCAGCAGTAAGCAACAGGGTCAGCCCCAGCATTTT,CASSKQQGQPQHF
TRBJ1-5,once,TRBV3-1/TRBV3-2,NA,TGTGCCAGCAGCGGACAGAGCAATCAGCCCCAGCATTTT,CASSGQSNQPQHF
TRBJ1-1,NA,TRBV2,NA,TGTGCCAGCAGTAAACAGATTACGAACACTGAAGCTTTCTTT,CASSKQITNTEAFF
TRBJ2-1,NA,TRBV7-6,NA,TGTGCCAGCAGCGTCACTCCGGAGGGAGATGAGCAGTTCTTC,CASSVTPEGDEQFF
TRBJ2-2,NA,TRBV7-6,TRBD2,TGTGCCAGCAGCAACAGCGGGGGGGCCATCGGGGAGCTGTTTTTT,CASSNSGGAIGELFF
TRBJ2-7,NA,TRBV12-3/TRBV12-4,TRBD1,TGTGCCAGCAGTTCAAGGACAGGCTACGAGCAGTACTTC,CASSSRTGYEQYF
TRBJ2-7,NA,TRBV9,TRBD1,TGTAACTCCGCCGGGACAGGGTTGAACGAGCAGTACTTC,CNSAGTGLNEQYF
TRBJ1-1,NA,TRBV6-5,TRBD1,TGTGCCAGCAGTTACCCAGGGGGAAAAACTGAAGCTTTCTTT,CASSYPGGKTEAFF
TRBJ2-2,few,TRBV29-1,NA,TGCAGCGCCAGCACCGGGGAGCTGTTTTTT,CSASTGELFF
TRBJ2-5,NA,TRBV19,NA,TGTGCCAGTAGTATTCGACTCTTCCAAGAGACCCAGTACTTC,CASSIRLFQETQYF
TRBJ2-2,NA,TRBV6-1,TRBD2,TGTGCCAGCAGTGAACTAGCGGGGTCCACCGGGGAGCTGTTTTTT,CASSELAGSTGELFF
TRBJ2-7,NA,TRBV6-2/TRBV6-3,TRBD1,TGTGCCAGCAGTTGGGACAGGGAGATCTACGAGCAGTACTTC,CASSWDREIYEQYF
TRBJ2-3,NA,TRBV12-5,NA,TGTGCTAGTGTTTCGGAGGTCGCCATCACGCAGTATTTT,CASVSEVAITQYF
TRBJ2-2,NA,TRBV21-1,NA,TGTGCCAGCAGCAGGCGGACTAGCGGGGGGGCCCACACCGGGGAGCTGTTTTTT,CASSRRTSGGAHTGELFF
TRBJ2-5,NA,TRBV4-3,TRBD1,TGCGCCAGCAGCCAAGATTTGGGGACAGGGGGCGAGACCCAGTACTTC,CASSQDLGTGGETQYF
TRBJ1-2,NA,TRBV7-2,NA,TGTGCCAGCAGCTTAGGGTTGGGCGCGGGCTATGGCTACACCTTC,CASSLGLGAGYGYTF
TRBJ1-2,NA,TRBV4-1,NA,TGCGCCAGCAGCCAACCCCAGCGTCAAGGCCCCTCCGGGGGCTACACCTTC,CASSQPQRQGPSGGYTF
TRBJ1-1,NA,TRBV7-9,NA,TGTGCCAGCACGGCATCAGGGGCGAACACTGAAGCTTTCTTT,CASTASGANTEAFF
TRBJ2-1,NA,TRBV14,NA,TGTGCCAGCAGCCGGAGATTCAATGAGCAGTTCTTC,CASSRRFNEQFF
TRBJ1-6,NA,TRBV5-6,NA,TGTGCCAGCAGCTTGTACAGAGAAGTTGAGAATTCACCCCTCCACTTT,CASSLYREVENSPLHF
TRBJ2-1,NA,TRBV4-1,NA,TGCGCCAGCAGTTTCGACAATGAGCAGTTCTTC,CASSFDNEQFF
TRBJ2-5,NA,TRBV11-2,NA,TGTGCCAGCAGCTTAGGGGCCAGGGCTCGGGAGACCCAGTACTTC,CASSLGARARETQYF
TRBJ2-4,NA,TRBV30,TRBD1,TGTGCCTGGAGTGAGTGGACAGGGGGGAGGGTGAACATTCAGTACTTC,CAWSEWTGGRVNIQYF
TRBJ1-3,NA,TRBV9,NA,TGTGCCAGCAGCGTAGCTCCGGTCTCTGGAAACACCATATATTTT,CASSVAPVSGNTIYF
TRBJ2-5,NA,TRBV15,NA,TGTGCCACCAGCAGAGGACAGCGACAAGAGACCCAGTACTTC,CATSRGQRQETQYF
TRBJ2-7,NA,TRBV7-2,NA,TGTGCCAGCAGCCGGGACTACGAGCAGTACTTC,CASSRDYEQYF
TRBJ1-2,NA,TRBV19,TRBD1,TGTGCCAGTAGTCCGACCGACAGGGCGGGGTATGGCTACACCTTC,CASSPTDRAGYGYTF